These T cell receptor beta chains were read from a single sample in a study of T-cell reconstitution after alpha-beta-depleted transplantation in children. TCRdb independently ran MiXCR on the PCR reads; one entry per CDR3 protein. The profile shows about 400,000 distinct CDR3 sequences, about an eighth of them singletons. The source material was PBMCs, sampled from the stem cell graft. The receptors stem from a human donor who donated a stem cell graft to a child with Fanconi anemia. The CDR3 runs from the conserved cysteine through the conserved F or W. The D gene is left open where the match is weak.

len: 14
d_gene: .
v_gene: TRBV11-2
CDR3aa: CASSLIREVETQYF

len: 14
d_gene: .
v_gene: TRBV3-1
CDR3aa: CASSSRRGNSPLHF

len: 14
d_gene: .
v_gene: TRBV5-1
CDR3aa: CASSVLGPTETQYF

len: 16
d_gene: .
v_gene: TRBV20-1
CDR3aa: CSARDLRRRGNTEAFF

len: 17
d_gene: TRBD1
v_gene: TRBV10-3
CDR3aa: CAISGALDRGGDTEAFF

len: 14
d_gene: .
v_gene: TRBV5-5
CDR3aa: CASSLGLRNSPLHF

len: 13
d_gene: .
v_gene: TRBV7-9
CDR3aa: CASSLVTSGELFF

len: 15
d_gene: .
v_gene: TRBV5-1
CDR3aa: CASSYGTGNTGELFF

len: 15
d_gene: TRBD1
v_gene: TRBV18
CDR3aa: CASSATTGENTEAFF

len: 16
d_gene: .
v_gene: TRBV25-1
CDR3aa: CASSEYWGSGANVLTF

len: 13
d_gene: TRBD1
v_gene: TRBV12-3/TRBV12-4
CDR3aa: CASSLTGGDGYTF

len: 12
d_gene: .
v_gene: TRBV20-1
CDR3aa: CSASNSSYEQYF

len: 18
d_gene: .
v_gene: TRBV11-2
CDR3aa: CASSHARSRGDSYNEQFF

len: 14
d_gene: TRBD1
v_gene: TRBV7-9
CDR3aa: CASSQDRAWDEQYF

len: 13
d_gene: .
v_gene: TRBV6-1
CDR3aa: CASSRGGSYGYTF

len: 10
d_gene: .
v_gene: TRBV6-4
CDR3aa: CAGCCVEQYF

len: 16
d_gene: .
v_gene: TRBV5-1
CDR3aa: CASSRESTDLNTEAFF

len: 15
d_gene: TRBD1
v_gene: TRBV20-1
CDR3aa: CSASGAGQGNTEAFF

len: 19
d_gene: .
v_gene: TRBV28
CDR3aa: CASSLWGGGQLLGYNEQFF

len: 15
d_gene: .
v_gene: TRBV28
CDR3aa: CASSFPPVSNTEAFF

len: 15
d_gene: TRBD2
v_gene: TRBV7-8
CDR3aa: CASSLSWEGAAEQYF

len: 17
d_gene: .
v_gene: TRBV28
CDR3aa: CASSFGTGGLMNTEAFF

len: 18
d_gene: .
v_gene: TRBV15
CDR3aa: CATSRDRPGATYTGELFF

len: 14
d_gene: .
v_gene: TRBV5-1
CDR3aa: CASSLLSGANVLTF

len: 15
d_gene: .
v_gene: TRBV5-1
CDR3aa: CASSLEGPGANVLTF

len: 14
d_gene: TRBD1
v_gene: TRBV12-3/TRBV12-4
CDR3aa: CASSFGQGAGGYTF

len: 15
d_gene: .
v_gene: TRBV6-1
CDR3aa: CASMERGRPGNTIYF

len: 15
d_gene: TRBD1
v_gene: TRBV5-1
CDR3aa: CASSLQGGYTGELFF

len: 14
d_gene: .
v_gene: TRBV11-2
CDR3aa: CASSLVGGTDTQYF

len: 14
d_gene: TRBD2
v_gene: TRBV7-8
CDR3aa: CASSLGGGGETQYF

len: 16
d_gene: TRBD1
v_gene: TRBV18
CDR3aa: CASSPQAGQENTEAFF

len: 17
d_gene: TRBD1
v_gene: TRBV18
CDR3aa: CASSPSNPQGGLNEQFF

len: 15
d_gene: TRBD2
v_gene: TRBV11-3
CDR3aa: CASSSSSGLGDTQYF

len: 12
d_gene: .
v_gene: TRBV27
CDR3aa: CATRESGYGYTF

len: 13
d_gene: .
v_gene: TRBV27
CDR3aa: CASSQQSNTEAFF

len: 14
d_gene: .
v_gene: TRBV6-5
CDR3aa: CASSFFVGQETQYF

len: 15
d_gene: TRBD1
v_gene: TRBV29-1
CDR3aa: CSVETVSDREHEQFF

len: 15
d_gene: .
v_gene: TRBV11-2
CDR3aa: CASSPGGGYTDTQYF

len: 14
d_gene: .
v_gene: TRBV18
CDR3aa: CASSPRVSTDTQYF

len: 14
d_gene: .
v_gene: TRBV9
CDR3aa: CASSVRQGYNEQFF

len: 13
d_gene: .
v_gene: TRBV5-1
CDR3aa: CASTKEGSTEAFF

len: 14
d_gene: .
v_gene: TRBV27
CDR3aa: CASSPKRNGYGYTF

len: 15
d_gene: TRBD2
v_gene: TRBV20-1
CDR3aa: CSASTLAGGPNEQFF

len: 13
d_gene: TRBD1
v_gene: TRBV20-1
CDR3aa: CSARTGGTDAQYF

len: 16
d_gene: .
v_gene: TRBV9
CDR3aa: CASSVGPGEAYNEQFF

len: 14
d_gene: .
v_gene: TRBV6-1
CDR3aa: CASSRTQFQETQYF

len: 13
d_gene: .
v_gene: TRBV27
CDR3aa: CASSRVGTGELFF

len: 13
d_gene: .
v_gene: TRBV20-1
CDR3aa: CSEEAVSNQPQHF

len: 16
d_gene: .
v_gene: TRBV2
CDR3aa: CASSENGGANNSPLHF

len: 13
d_gene: .
v_gene: TRBV9
CDR3aa: CASSAQGGTEAFF

len: 14
d_gene: .
v_gene: TRBV30
CDR3aa: CAWSFGKPNTEAFF

len: 15
d_gene: TRBD1
v_gene: TRBV9
CDR3aa: CASSAWDRGFDGYTF

len: 13
d_gene: TRBD1
v_gene: TRBV12-3/TRBV12-4
CDR3aa: CASSSSGGTTEFF